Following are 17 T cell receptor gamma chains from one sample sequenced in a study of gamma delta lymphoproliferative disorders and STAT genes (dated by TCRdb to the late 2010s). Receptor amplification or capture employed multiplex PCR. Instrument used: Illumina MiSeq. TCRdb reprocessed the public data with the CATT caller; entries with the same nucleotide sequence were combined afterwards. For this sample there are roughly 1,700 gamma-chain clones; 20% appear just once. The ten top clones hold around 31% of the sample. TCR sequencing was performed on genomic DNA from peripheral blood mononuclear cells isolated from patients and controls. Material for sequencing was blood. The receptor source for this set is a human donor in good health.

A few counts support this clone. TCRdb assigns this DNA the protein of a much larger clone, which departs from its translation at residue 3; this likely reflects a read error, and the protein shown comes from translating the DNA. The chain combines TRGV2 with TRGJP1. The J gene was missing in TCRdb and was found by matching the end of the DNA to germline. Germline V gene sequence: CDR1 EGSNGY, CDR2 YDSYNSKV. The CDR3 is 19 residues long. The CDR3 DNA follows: TGTGCCGCCTGGGACGGGCCTGACCCCCAAGATACCACTGGTTGGTTCAAGATATTT. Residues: CAAWDGPDPQDTTGWFKIF.

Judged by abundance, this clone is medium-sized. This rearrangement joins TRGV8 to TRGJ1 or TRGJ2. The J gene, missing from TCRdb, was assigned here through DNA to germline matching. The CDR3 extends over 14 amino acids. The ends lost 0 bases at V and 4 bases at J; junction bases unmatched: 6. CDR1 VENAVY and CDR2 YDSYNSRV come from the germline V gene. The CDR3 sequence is CATWDRGVYYKKLF. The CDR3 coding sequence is TGTGCCACCTGGGATAGGGGAGTCTATTATAAGAAACTCTTT.

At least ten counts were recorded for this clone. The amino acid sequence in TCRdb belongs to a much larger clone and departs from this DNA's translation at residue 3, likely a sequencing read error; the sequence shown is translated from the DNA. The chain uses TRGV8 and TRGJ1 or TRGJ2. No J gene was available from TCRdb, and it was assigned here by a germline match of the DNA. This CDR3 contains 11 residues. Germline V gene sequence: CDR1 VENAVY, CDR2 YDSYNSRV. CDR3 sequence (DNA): TGTGCCGCCTGGGATACGGATAAGAAACTCTTT. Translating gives CAAWDTDKKLF.

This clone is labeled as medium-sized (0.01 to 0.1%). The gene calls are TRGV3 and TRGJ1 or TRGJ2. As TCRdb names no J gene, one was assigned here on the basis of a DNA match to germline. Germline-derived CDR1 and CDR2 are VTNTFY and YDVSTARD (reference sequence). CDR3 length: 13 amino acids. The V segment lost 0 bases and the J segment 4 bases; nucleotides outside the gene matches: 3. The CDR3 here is CATWDRQYYKKLF. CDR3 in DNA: TGTGCCACCTGGGACAGGCAGTATTATAAGAAACTCTTT.

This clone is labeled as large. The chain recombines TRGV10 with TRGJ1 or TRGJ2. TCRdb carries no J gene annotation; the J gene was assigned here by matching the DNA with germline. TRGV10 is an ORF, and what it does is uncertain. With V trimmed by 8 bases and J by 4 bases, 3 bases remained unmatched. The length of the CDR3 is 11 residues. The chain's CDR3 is CAAWVYYKKLF. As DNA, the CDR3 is TGTGCTGCGTGGGTATATTATAAGAAACTCTTT.

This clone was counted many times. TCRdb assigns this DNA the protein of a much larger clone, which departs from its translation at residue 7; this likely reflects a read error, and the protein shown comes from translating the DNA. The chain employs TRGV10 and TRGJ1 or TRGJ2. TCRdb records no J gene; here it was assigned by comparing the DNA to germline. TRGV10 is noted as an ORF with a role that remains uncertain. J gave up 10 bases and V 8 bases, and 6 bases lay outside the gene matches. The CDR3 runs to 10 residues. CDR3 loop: CAAWDGKKLF. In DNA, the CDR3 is TGTGCTGCGTGGGATGGGAAGAAACTCTTT.

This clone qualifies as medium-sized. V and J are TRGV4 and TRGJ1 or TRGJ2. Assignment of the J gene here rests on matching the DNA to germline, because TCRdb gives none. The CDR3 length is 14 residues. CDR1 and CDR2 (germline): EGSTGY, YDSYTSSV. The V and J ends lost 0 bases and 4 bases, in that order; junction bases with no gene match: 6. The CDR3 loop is CATWDGDPYYKKLF. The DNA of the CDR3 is TGTGCCACCTGGGATGGGGACCCGTATTATAAGAAACTCTTT.

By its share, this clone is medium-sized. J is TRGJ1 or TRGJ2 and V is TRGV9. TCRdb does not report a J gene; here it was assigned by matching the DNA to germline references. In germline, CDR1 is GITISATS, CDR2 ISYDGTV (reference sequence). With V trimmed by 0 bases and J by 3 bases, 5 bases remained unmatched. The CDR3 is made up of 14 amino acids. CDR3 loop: CALWEVHFYYKKLF. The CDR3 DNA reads TGTGCCTTGTGGGAGGTGCATTTTTATTATAAGAAACTCTTT.

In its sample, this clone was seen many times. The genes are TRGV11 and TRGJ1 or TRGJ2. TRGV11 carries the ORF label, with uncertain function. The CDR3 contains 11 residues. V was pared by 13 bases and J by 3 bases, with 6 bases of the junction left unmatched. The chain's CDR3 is CACSLYYKKLF. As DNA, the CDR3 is TGTGCCTGTTCCCTTTATTATAAGAAACTCTTT.

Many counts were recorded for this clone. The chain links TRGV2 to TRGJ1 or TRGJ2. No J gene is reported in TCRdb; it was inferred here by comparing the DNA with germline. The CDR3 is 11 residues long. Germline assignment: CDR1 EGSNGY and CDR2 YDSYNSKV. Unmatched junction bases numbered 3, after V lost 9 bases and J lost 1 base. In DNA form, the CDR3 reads TGTGCCACCCCAAATTATTATAAGAAACTCTTT. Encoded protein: CATPNYYKKLF.

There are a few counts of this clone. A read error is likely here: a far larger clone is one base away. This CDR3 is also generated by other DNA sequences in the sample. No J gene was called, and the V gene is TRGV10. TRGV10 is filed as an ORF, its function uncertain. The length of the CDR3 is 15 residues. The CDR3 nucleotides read TGTGCTGCGTGGGATCGGCGATGCACTGGTTGGTTCAAAATATTT. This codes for CAAWDRRCTGWFKIF.

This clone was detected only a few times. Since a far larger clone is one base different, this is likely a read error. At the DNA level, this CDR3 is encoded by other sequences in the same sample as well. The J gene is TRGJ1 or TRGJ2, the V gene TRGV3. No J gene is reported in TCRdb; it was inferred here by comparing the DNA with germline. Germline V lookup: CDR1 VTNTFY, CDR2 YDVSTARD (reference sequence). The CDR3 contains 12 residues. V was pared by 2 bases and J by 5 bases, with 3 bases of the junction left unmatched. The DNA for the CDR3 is TGTGCCACCTGGGACAAACATTATAAGAAACTCTTT. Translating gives CATWDKHYKKLF.

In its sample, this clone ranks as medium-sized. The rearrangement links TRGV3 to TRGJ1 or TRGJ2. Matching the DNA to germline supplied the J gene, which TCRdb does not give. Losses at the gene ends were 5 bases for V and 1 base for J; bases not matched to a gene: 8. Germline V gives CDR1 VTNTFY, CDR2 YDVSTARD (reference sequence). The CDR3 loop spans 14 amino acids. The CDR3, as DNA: TGTGCCACCTGGGTCACTCCTAATTATTATAAGAAACTCTTT. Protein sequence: CATWVTPNYYKKLF.

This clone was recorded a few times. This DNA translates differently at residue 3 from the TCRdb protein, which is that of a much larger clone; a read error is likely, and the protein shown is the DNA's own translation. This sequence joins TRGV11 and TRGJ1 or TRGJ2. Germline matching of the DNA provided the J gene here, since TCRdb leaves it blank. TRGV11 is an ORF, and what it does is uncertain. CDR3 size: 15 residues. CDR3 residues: CAFWIRHEVDYKKLF. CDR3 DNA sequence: TGTGCCTTCTGGATTAGGCACGAGGTCGATTATAAGAAACTCTTT.

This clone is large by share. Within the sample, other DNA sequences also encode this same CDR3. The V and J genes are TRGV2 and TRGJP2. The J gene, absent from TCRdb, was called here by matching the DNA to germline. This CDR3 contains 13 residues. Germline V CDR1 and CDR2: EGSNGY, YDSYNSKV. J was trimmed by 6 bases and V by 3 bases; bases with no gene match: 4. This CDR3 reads CATWDRRDWIKTF. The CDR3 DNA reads TGTGCCACCTGGGACCGGCGTGATTGGATCAAGACGTTT.

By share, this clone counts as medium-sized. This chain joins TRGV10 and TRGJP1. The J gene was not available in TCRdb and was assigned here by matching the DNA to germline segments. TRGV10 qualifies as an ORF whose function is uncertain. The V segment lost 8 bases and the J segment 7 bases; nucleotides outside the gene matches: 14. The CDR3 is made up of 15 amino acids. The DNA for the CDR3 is TGTGCTGCGTGGGATCACCCGTCCTTTGGTTGGTTCAAGATATTT. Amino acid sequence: CAAWDHPSFGWFKIF.

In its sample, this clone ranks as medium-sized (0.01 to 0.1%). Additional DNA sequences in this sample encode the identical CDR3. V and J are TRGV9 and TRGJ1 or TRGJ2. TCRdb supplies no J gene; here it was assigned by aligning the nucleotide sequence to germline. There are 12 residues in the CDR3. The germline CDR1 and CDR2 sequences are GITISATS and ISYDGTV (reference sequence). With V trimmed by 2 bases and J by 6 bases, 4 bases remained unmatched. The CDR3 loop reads CALWEALYKKLF. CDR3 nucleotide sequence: TGTGCCTTGTGGGAGGCCCTTTATAAGAAACTCTTT.